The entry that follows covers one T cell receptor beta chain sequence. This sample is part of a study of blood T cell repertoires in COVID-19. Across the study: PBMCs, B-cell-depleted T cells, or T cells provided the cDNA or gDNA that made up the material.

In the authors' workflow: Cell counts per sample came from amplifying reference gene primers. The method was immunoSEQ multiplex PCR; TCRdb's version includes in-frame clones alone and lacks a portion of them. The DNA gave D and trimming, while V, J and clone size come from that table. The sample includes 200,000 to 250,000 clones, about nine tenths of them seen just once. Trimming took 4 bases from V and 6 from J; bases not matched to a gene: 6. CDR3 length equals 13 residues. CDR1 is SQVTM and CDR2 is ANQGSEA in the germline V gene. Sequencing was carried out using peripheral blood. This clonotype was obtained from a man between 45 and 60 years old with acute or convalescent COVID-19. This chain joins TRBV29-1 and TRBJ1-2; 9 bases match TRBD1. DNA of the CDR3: TGCAGCGTTGTCGGGACAGGGATCCATGGCTACACCTTC. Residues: CSVVGTGIHGYTF.